What follows are 27 T cell receptor beta chains derived from one specimen sequenced in a study of blood T cell repertoires in COVID-19. TCRdb's copy holds only in-frame clones and misses some; the assay was immunoSEQ multiplex PCR. This sample has approximately 17,000 clones, with around 90% found just once. Sequencing input: peripheral blood. The receptors derive from a human donor in a cohort sampled during active COVID-19.

In DNA form, the CDR3 reads TGTGCCAGTAGTATCGCGGGGAGGCTGGCCTACAATGAGCAGTTCTTC. It specifies CASSIAGRLAYNEQFF. The V and J genes are TRBV19 and TRBJ2-1; the D gene is possibly TRBD2 (6 bases). This CDR3 is 16 amino acids long. The germline V and J ends were trimmed by 3 bases and 2 bases, with 14 bases remaining between them. CDR1 is LNHDA, CDR2 SQIVND, per germline (reference sequence).

CDR3 region: CASNPNNEETQYF. DNA for the CDR3: TGCGCCTCCAACCCAAACAACGAAGAGACCCAGTACTTC. The gene calls are TRBV5-1 and TRBJ2-5; D is unclear. The CDR3 extends over 13 amino acids. CDR1 is SGHRS, CDR2 YFSETQ, per germline. Trimming took off 10 bases at V and 3 bases at J, with 16 bases between the two ends.

The rearrangement uses TRBV9 and TRBJ2-2, with a weak D call TRBD2 (5 bases). Germline V gene data show CDR1 as SGDLS and CDR2 as YYNGEE. CDR3 length: 16 amino acids. The germline V and J ends were trimmed by 4 bases and 1 base, with 14 bases remaining between them. The CDR3: CASSSVTGWNTGELFF. CDR3 nucleotides: TGTGCCAGCAGCTCTGTGACGGGGTGGAACACCGGGGAGCTGTTTTTT.

This rearrangement joins TRBV18 to TRBJ1-4, with D unresolved. Between the trimmed V and J ends, which lost 3 bases and 0 bases, there was a span of 5 bases. Germline CDR1 KGHSH, CDR2 LQKENI. The CDR3 runs 14 residues. CDR3 coding DNA: TGTGCCAGCTCACCCTATGCAACTAATGAAAAACTGTTTTTT. Its protein product is CASSPYATNEKLFF.

This rearrangement joins TRBV27 to TRBJ2-4; TRBD1 matches 7 bases. Trimming removed 5 bases from V and 0 bases from J; junction bases left unmatched: 7. There are 16 residues in the CDR3. In germline, CDR1 is MNHEY, CDR2 SMNVEV (reference sequence). The CDR3 sequence is CASSPDRAAAKNIQYF. The CDR3 DNA is TGTGCCAGCAGTCCCGACAGGGCGGCAGCCAAAAACATTCAGTACTTC.

The rearrangement joins TRBV6-1 to TRBJ1-1, with TRBD1 as a possible D gene (6 bases). Trimming left V 1 base short and J 3 bases short, with 6 bases between. CDR1 and CDR2 from the germline V gene are MNHNS and SASEGT. CDR3 length: 13 amino acids. The CDR3 coding sequence is TGTGCCAGCAGTGAAGACAGGGACACTGAAGCTTTCTTT. Its protein product is CASSEDRDTEAFF.

J is TRBJ2-2 and V is TRBV12-3 or TRBV12-4; TRBD2 might be the D (6 bases). V lost 8 bases, J lost 0 bases, and 7 bases lay in between. The CDR3 covers 13 residues. CDR3 residues: CASRGSNTGELFF. CDR3 nucleotide sequence: TGTGCCAGCCGGGGGTCGAACACCGGGGAGCTGTTTTTT.

The chain joins TRBV5-1 to TRBJ2-3; D perhaps matches TRBD1 (6 bases). The CDR3 extends over 14 amino acids. The germline gives CDR1 SGHRS, CDR2 YFSETQ. Trimming stripped 4 bases from V and 4 bases from J, with 13 bases between. The CDR3 is CASSGGQGSDTQYF. The CDR3 DNA reads as TGCGCCAGCAGCGGTGGGCAGGGGTCAGATACGCAGTATTTT.

The CDR3 sequence is CASSSDRGPDTQYF. The CDR3 nucleotides read TGTGCCAGCAGCTCCGACAGGGGCCCGGATACGCAGTATTTT. The chain recombines TRBV7-9 with TRBJ2-3; 8 bases fit TRBD1. This CDR3 contains 14 residues. Germline loops: CDR1 SEHNR, CDR2 FQNEAQ (reference sequence). Trimming at V came to 4 bases and at J to 6 bases, leaving 6 bases not matched to a gene.

CDR3 coding DNA: TGTGCCAGCAGGACGTCGGCCACAGGGGTAGAGACCCAGTACTTC. Translated: CASRTSATGVETQYF. This sequence joins TRBV7-9 and TRBJ2-5; 7 bases line up with TRBD1. This CDR3 is 15 amino acids long. Germline values: CDR1 SEHNR, CDR2 FQNEAQ (reference sequence). The V segment lost 6 bases and the J segment 4 bases; nucleotides outside the gene matches: 11.

This chain uses TRBV9 with TRBJ1-1; the D gene is possibly TRBD1 (6 bases). CDR1 SGDLS and CDR2 YYNGEE come from the germline V gene. Trimming cost V 3 bases and J 4 bases, with 19 bases left between them. CDR3 length: 16 residues. This CDR3 is CASSDNLQGRGTEAFF. The CDR3 DNA sequence: TGTGCCAGCAGCGATAACTTACAGGGCCGGGGCACTGAAGCTTTCTTT. Looking up the rest from reference TRBV9 and TRBJ1-1 gives the full variable domain: DSGVTQTPKHLITATGQRVTLRCSPRSGDLSVYWYQQSLDQGLQFLIQYYNGEERAKGNILERFSAQQFPDLHSELNLSSLELGDSALYFCASSDNLQGRGTEAFFGQGTRLTVV.

This clone came up once. The V gene is TRBV5-8, the J gene TRBJ2-3, with D tentatively TRBD1 (5 bases). This CDR3 is built from 14 residues. The V and J ends lost 2 bases and 2 bases respectively, with 9 bases between them. The germline V gene encodes CDR1 SGHTS and CDR2 YDEGEE. The CDR3 coding sequence is TGTGCCAGCAGCTTCCAGGGAATCACAGATACGCAGTATTTT. This sequence encodes CASSFQGITDTQYF. Full variable domain (outside the CDR3, taken from reference TRBV5-8 and TRBJ2-3): EAGVTQSPTHLIKTRGQQATLRCSPISGHTSVYWYQQALGLGLQFLLWYDEGEERNRGNFPPRFSGRQFPNYSSELNVNALELEDSALYLCASSFQGITDTQYFGPGTRLTVL.

V is TRBV7-2 and J is TRBJ2-5; tentatively, D is TRBD1 (6 bases). Trimming left V 5 bases short and J 5 bases short, with 18 bases between. The germline V gene encodes CDR1 SGHTA and CDR2 FQGNSA. The CDR3 runs to 15 residues. CDR3 coding DNA: TGTGCCAGCAGCGGGGGCCCCCGAAGTCGGGAGACCCAGTACTTC. It specifies CASSGGPRSRETQYF.

This rearrangement joins TRBV27 to TRBJ1-5; tentatively, D is TRBD1 (6 bases). Deletions cut 0 bases from V and 0 bases from J, with 15 bases between. CDR3 length equals 18 residues. Germline V gene sequence: CDR1 MNHEY, CDR2 SMNVEV (reference sequence). The CDR3 here is CASSLSPPDSYSNQPQHF. CDR3 DNA: TGTGCCAGCAGTTTATCACCGCCGGACAGTTATAGCAATCAGCCCCAGCATTTT.

This clone came up a few times. V is TRBV7-8 and J is TRBJ2-2, with a tentative D call TRBD1 (6 bases). Germline CDR1 reads SGHVS; CDR2 reads FQNEAQ. The CDR3 contains 15 residues. V lost 2 bases, J lost 4 bases, and 11 bases lay in between. CDR3 amino acids: CASSLWGPGTGELFF. The CDR3 DNA follows: TGTGCCAGCAGCTTATGGGGGCCTGGCACCGGGGAGCTGTTTTTT.

The gene calls are TRBV5-3 and TRBJ2-3; 11 bases agree with TRBD2. TRBV5-3 is marked as an open reading frame, function uncertain. The CDR3 has 20 amino acids. V shed 6 bases and J 4 bases; nucleotides not matched to a gene: 22. CDR3 region: CARTPQCNSGGANDPDTQYF. In DNA, the CDR3 is TGTGCCAGAACCCCCCAGTGTAATAGCGGGGGGGCAAACGATCCAGATACGCAGTATTTT.

This chain links TRBV27 with TRBJ2-2, with 8 bases fitting TRBD1. There are 15 residues in the CDR3. The V and J ends lost 7 bases and 7 bases, in that order; junction bases with no gene match: 11. CDR1 and CDR2 from the germline V gene are MNHEY and SMNVEV (reference sequence). The CDR3 reads CASNLGQGRGGELFF. The CDR3 region has the DNA TGTGCCAGCAATCTCGGACAGGGAAGGGGCGGGGAGCTGTTTTTT.

The V and J genes are TRBV18 and TRBJ2-7; D possibly corresponds to TRBD1 (6 bases). Germline CDR1 is KGHSH and CDR2 is LQKENI. V was cut by 2 bases and J by 12 bases, with 11 bases left in between. There are 11 residues in the CDR3. CDR3 DNA sequence: TGTGCCAGCTCACCAACGGACAGCCTGTACTTC. Translation: CASSPTDSLYF.

The V gene is TRBV4-1, the J gene TRBJ2-3, with a weak D call TRBD2 (6 bases). Germline CDR1 MGHRA, CDR2 YSYEKL. Trimming pared 1 base from V and 2 bases from J, leaving 16 bases between. This CDR3 has 17 amino acids. CDR3 residues: CASSQGARERFTDTQYF. DNA for the CDR3: TGCGCCAGCAGCCAAGGAGCCCGGGAGCGTTTCACAGATACGCAGTATTTT.

The J gene is TRBJ2-7, the V gene TRBV29-1, with TRBD1 identical over 7 bases. CDR1 and CDR2 (germline): SQVTM, ANQGSEA. Trimming removed 5 bases from V and 6 bases from J; junction bases left unmatched: 4. There are 11 residues in the CDR3. CDR3 residues: CSVYTGAEQYF. The CDR3 coding sequence is TGCAGCGTTTATACAGGGGCCGAGCAGTACTTC.

This chain joins TRBV7-5 and TRBJ1-4; the table's D gene call, TRBD1, was not cross checked with the DNA. TRBV7-5 is classified as a pseudogene. CDR3 length equals 14 residues. The CDR3 protein is CARSNGTANEKLFF. As DNA, the CDR3 is TGTGCCAGAAGCAACGGGACAGCTAATGAAAAACTGTTTTTT.

This clone was seen a handful of times. The V call is TRBV2, the J call TRBJ1-5; possibly TRBD1 for D (5 bases). The CDR3 length is 15 residues. Germline values: CDR1 SNHLY, CDR2 FYNNEI. V was cut by 6 bases and J by 0 bases, with 12 bases left in between. CDR3 amino acids: CASRQGGYSNQPQHF. The CDR3 nucleotides read TGTGCCAGCAGGCAGGGAGGCTATAGCAATCAGCCCCAGCATTTT. Together with reference TRBV2 and TRBJ1-5, the CDR3 gives the full variable domain: EPEVTQTPSHQVTQMGQEVILRCVPISNHLYFYWYRQILGQKVEFLVSFYNNEISEKSEIFDDQFSVERPDGSNFTLKIRSTKLEDSAMYFCASRQGGYSNQPQHFGDGTRLSIL.

V usage is TRBV5-1 and J usage is TRBJ1-1; TRBD1 agrees at 10 bases. V lost 5 bases and J lost 7; bases outside the gene matches: 8. Germline lookup yields CDR1 SGHRS and CDR2 YFSETQ. The CDR3 covers 14 residues. The CDR3 loop reads CASSDPGTGVEAFF. CDR3 sequence (DNA): TGCGCCAGCAGTGATCCCGGGACAGGGGTTGAAGCTTTCTTT. Combining the CDR3 with reference TRBV5-1 and TRBJ1-1 gives the whole variable domain KAGVTQTPRYLIKTRGQQVTLSCSPISGHRSVSWYQQTPGQGLQFLFEYFSETQRNKGNFPGRFSGRQFSNSRSEMNVSTLELGDSALYLCASSDPGTGVEAFFGQGTRLTVV.

The gene calls are TRBV7-2 and TRBJ2-5; unclear D gene. This CDR3 region has 13 residues. Germline V gene sequence: CDR1 SGHTA, CDR2 FQGNSA. V lost 2 bases and J 3 bases, leaving 7 bases between the germline ends. CDR3: CASSLFPKETQYF. CDR3 DNA: TGTGCCAGCAGCTTATTCCCCAAAGAGACCCAGTACTTC.

The J gene is TRBJ2-7, the V gene TRBV18; D is perhaps TRBD2 (6 bases). Germline lookup yields CDR1 KGHSH and CDR2 LQKENI. With 0 bases removed from V and 1 base from J, the gap between germline ends came to 13 bases. The CDR3 extends over 16 amino acids. Written as DNA, the CDR3 is TGTGCCAGCTCACCACCTTCAGCGGGCGGATCCTACGAGCAGTACTTC. Translating it yields CASSPPSAGGSYEQYF.

The chain employs TRBV6-1 and TRBJ1-6; maybe TRBD1 (5 bases). Trimming removed 4 bases at V and 3 bases at J, with 13 bases between. This CDR3 is 16 amino acids long. In germline, CDR1 is MNHNS, CDR2 SASEGT. The CDR3 is CASSVPRGNYNSPLHF. Written as DNA, the CDR3 is TGTGCCAGCAGTGTTCCCCGGGGGAACTATAATTCACCCCTCCACTTT.

The V and J genes are TRBV11-2 and TRBJ1-5; 10 bases agree with TRBD1. This CDR3 is built from 15 residues. V shed 1 base and J 3 bases; nucleotides not matched to a gene: 0. The germline gives CDR1 SGHAT, CDR2 FQNNGV. The chain's CDR3 is CASSLGQGANQPQHF. The CDR3 DNA sequence: TGTGCCAGCAGCTTAGGACAGGGGGCCAATCAGCCCCAGCATTTT.